This is a list of T cell receptor beta chains from one sample in a study of cytomegalovirus exposure and HLA in healthy donors. TCRdb keeps only in-frame clones here, not all; method: immunoSEQ multiplex PCR. The repertoire holds over 200,000 clones, more than 75% seen once, with 3.8% in the top ten. Material for sequencing was PBMCs. These receptors came from a male donor in good health and CMV-seronegative. CDR3s include the opening cysteine and the closing phenylalanine or tryptophan. D genes are given only for firm matches. The size of a clone is reported for some rows only, either as once, few or many, or as a class for expanded clones.

d_gene: TRBD1; v_gene: TRBV13; abundance: -; j_gene: TRBJ2-7; CDR3nt: TGTGCCAGCAGCCCTGGACAGGGTTCCTACGAGCAGTACTTC; CDR3aa: CASSPGQGSYEQYF
d_gene: TRBD2; v_gene: TRBV19; abundance: -; j_gene: TRBJ2-7; CDR3nt: TGTGCCAGCTCTAGCGGGCGGTACGAGCAGTACTTC; CDR3aa: CASSSGRYEQYF
d_gene: TRBD2; v_gene: TRBV28; abundance: -; j_gene: TRBJ2-5; CDR3nt: TGTGCCAGCAGTCCAATTAGCGGGAGTATCTTAGAGACCCAGTACTTC; CDR3aa: CASSPISGSILETQYF
d_gene: TRBD2; v_gene: TRBV19; abundance: -; j_gene: TRBJ2-1; CDR3nt: TGTGCCAGTAGTCGGCGGGCGGGAGTTTACAATGAGCAGTTCTTC; CDR3aa: CASSRRAGVYNEQFF
d_gene: TRBD1; v_gene: TRBV6-5; abundance: few; j_gene: TRBJ1-5; CDR3nt: TGTGCCAGCAGTTACCGGACAGGTGGCAATCAGCCCCAGCATTTT; CDR3aa: CASSYRTGGNQPQHF
d_gene: TRBD1; v_gene: TRBV5-1; abundance: -; j_gene: TRBJ2-7; CDR3nt: TGCGCCAGCAGGCCGATGGACAGGGGGGACGAGCAGTACTTC; CDR3aa: CASRPMDRGDEQYF
d_gene: -; v_gene: TRBV23-1; abundance: -; j_gene: TRBJ1-5; CDR3nt: TGCGCCAGCAGTCAAATCGGCCCTCCCGGGAATCAGCCCCAGCATTTT; CDR3aa: CASSQIGPPGNQPQHF
d_gene: -; v_gene: TRBV6-5; abundance: -; j_gene: TRBJ1-1; CDR3nt: TGTGCCAGCAGTTCCCACACGTTCGACACTGAAGCTTTCTTT; CDR3aa: CASSSHTFDTEAFF
d_gene: TRBD1; v_gene: TRBV19; abundance: -; j_gene: TRBJ2-7; CDR3nt: TGTGCCAGTAGTTTGACGGGACAGGCTTCCTACGAGCAGTACTTC; CDR3aa: CASSLTGQASYEQYF
d_gene: TRBD1; v_gene: TRBV18; abundance: -; j_gene: TRBJ1-1; CDR3nt: TGTGCCAGCTCACGGCAGGGACAGGGCGGCACTGAAGCTTTCTTT; CDR3aa: CASSRQGQGGTEAFF
d_gene: TRBD1; v_gene: TRBV27; abundance: -; j_gene: TRBJ1-6; CDR3nt: TGTGCCAGCAGTTTCCAGGGGGACGGTTCACCCCTCCACTTT; CDR3aa: CASSFQGDGSPLHF
d_gene: -; v_gene: TRBV29-1; abundance: few; j_gene: TRBJ1-2; CDR3nt: TGCAGCGCTCGGACAGCGGCCTATGGCTACACCTTC; CDR3aa: CSARTAAYGYTF
d_gene: -; v_gene: TRBV9; abundance: -; j_gene: TRBJ1-3; CDR3nt: TGTGCCAGCAGCGTATGGTCAGGGACTGGAAACACCATATATTTT; CDR3aa: CASSVWSGTGNTIYF
d_gene: TRBD2; v_gene: TRBV9; abundance: -; j_gene: TRBJ2-7; CDR3nt: TGTGCCAGCAGCTTCGCTAGCGGGAGTAATTACGAGCAGTACTTC; CDR3aa: CASSFASGSNYEQYF
d_gene: TRBD1; v_gene: TRBV7-6; abundance: -; j_gene: TRBJ2-7; CDR3nt: TGTGCCAGCAGTTCCCGGGACAGGGACTACGAGCAGTACTTC; CDR3aa: CASSSRDRDYEQYF
d_gene: -; v_gene: TRBV2; abundance: -; j_gene: TRBJ2-1; CDR3nt: TGTGCCAGCAGTGAAAGTGTAATAGCTTACTACAATGAGCAGTTCTTC; CDR3aa: CASSESVIAYYNEQFF
d_gene: TRBD2; v_gene: TRBV10-2; abundance: -; j_gene: TRBJ2-1; CDR3nt: TGCGCCAGTGCGGGCGGGAGTTACAATGAGCAGTTCTTC; CDR3aa: CASAGGSYNEQFF
d_gene: -; v_gene: TRBV19; abundance: -; j_gene: TRBJ2-7; CDR3nt: TGTGCCAGTAGTATCCGGTTTTCCTACGAGCAGTACTTC; CDR3aa: CASSIRFSYEQYF
d_gene: -; v_gene: TRBV6-1; abundance: once; j_gene: TRBJ2-7; CDR3nt: TGTGCCAGCACCGGACAGACCTACGAGCAGTACTTC; CDR3aa: CASTGQTYEQYF
d_gene: -; v_gene: TRBV25-1; abundance: -; j_gene: TRBJ1-1; CDR3nt: TGTGCCAGCAGTCCCCCAGGGCTGAACACTGAAGCTTTCTTT; CDR3aa: CASSPPGLNTEAFF
d_gene: TRBD1; v_gene: TRBV28; abundance: -; j_gene: TRBJ1-2; CDR3nt: TGTGCCAGCAGTCCCGACCAGGGGGCTGGCGGCTACACCTTC; CDR3aa: CASSPDQGAGGYTF
d_gene: -; v_gene: TRBV2; abundance: -; j_gene: TRBJ2-3; CDR3nt: TGTGCCAGCAGCCCCCAAAATACGCAGTATTTT; CDR3aa: CASSPQNTQYF
d_gene: TRBD1; v_gene: TRBV18; abundance: -; j_gene: TRBJ1-4; CDR3nt: TGTGCCAGCTCACCTATCCAACAGGGGACTTTCGAAAAACTGTTTTTT; CDR3aa: CASSPIQQGTFEKLFF
d_gene: -; v_gene: TRBV2; abundance: -; j_gene: TRBJ2-1; CDR3nt: TGTGCCAGCAGATGGACTGTTCTGAGCTCCTACAATGAGCAGTTCTTC; CDR3aa: CASRWTVLSSYNEQFF
d_gene: -; v_gene: TRBV2; abundance: once; j_gene: TRBJ2-7; CDR3nt: TGTGCCAGCAGTGTAGGACATACCTACGAGCAGTACTTC; CDR3aa: CASSVGHTYEQYF
d_gene: TRBD1; v_gene: TRBV7-9; abundance: -; j_gene: TRBJ2-7; CDR3nt: TGTGCCAGCAGCTTAAAGGGACAGGGTCGTGGGTCCTACGAGCAGTACTTC; CDR3aa: CASSLKGQGRGSYEQYF
d_gene: TRBD1; v_gene: TRBV4-2; abundance: -; j_gene: TRBJ2-5; CDR3nt: TGTGCCAGCAGCCAAGACCGGACAGGGGGCTACCAAGAGACCCAGTACTTC; CDR3aa: CASSQDRTGGYQETQYF
d_gene: TRBD1; v_gene: TRBV19; abundance: -; j_gene: TRBJ2-6; CDR3nt: TGTGCCAGTATCGGGACAGACTCTGGGGCCAACGTCCTGACTTTC; CDR3aa: CASIGTDSGANVLTF
d_gene: TRBD1; v_gene: TRBV6-5; abundance: -; j_gene: TRBJ1-2; CDR3nt: TGTGCCAGCAGTTACTCCCGGACAGGGGGTTCTTATGGCTACACCTTC; CDR3aa: CASSYSRTGGSYGYTF